This is a list of T cell receptor beta chains from one sample in a study of human T cells and chemical hapten exposure. TCRdb itself ran the RACE reads through MiXCR, one entry per CDR3 protein. The data contain some 110,000 distinct CDR3 sequences, over 10% of them singletons. Here the sequenced sample was whole blood, taken in connection with sensitization to the hapten diphenylcyclopropenone (DPC). Receptors were obtained from a woman aged 50 to 60 with alopecia areata. Some clones in this sample may be carry-over from other donors' samples. Both conserved end residues are trimmed from each CDR3.

v_call,cdr3_aa
TRBV5-5,ASSLSGFNQPQH
TRBV28,ASRQTGTSGYEQY
TRBV9,ASSVEGSGEAF
TRBV20-1,SATLDRDEKLF
TRBV29-1,SAALADRELKYGYT
TRBV12-3/TRBV12-4,ASRRTGTANTGELF
TRBV12-3/TRBV12-4,ASSLSNTQY
TRBV7-9,ASSLTDDGSEAF
TRBV20-1,SATLAGKDNEQF
TRBV6-7,ANQPDGGAHEQY
TRBV28,ASRPPGGPYNEQF
TRBV7-6,ASSLVIFGGNSYNEQF
TRBV6-1,ASSNRGYNEKLF
TRBV2,ASSEEIAGELF
TRBV7-9,ASSLSDKVGYT
TRBV28,ASRIRGGSNQPQH
TRBV11-2,ASSVGQVSYEQY
TRBV28,ASRVTGQIYNEQF
TRBV2,ASSASHTNEQF
TRBV4-1,ASSQGNRRAGNTEAF
TRBV12-3/TRBV12-4,ATGTVKAF
TRBV7-9,ASSLVGRLNTEAF
TRBV5-1,ASSHRDRGHTEAF